Listed below are T cell receptor beta chains from one sample, sequenced in a study of preoperative IRX-2 immunotherapy in early breast cancer. Sequenced by immunoSEQ multiplex PCR; TCRdb stores in-frame clones only, minus some. The table records approximately 24,000 clones, more than 80% of them present only once. Material: lymph node tissue, obtained after IRX-2 immunotherapy. Source of these receptors: a human donor with breast cancer. Each CDR3 is given with its conserved first and last residue. A D gene is named only where the DNA matches it firmly. Clone size appears in some rows only: once, few, many, or a class for an expanded clone.

>TRBJ1-1|TRBD1|TRBV6-8|NA
TGTGCCAGCAGCCAGGTTGGACAGGGAGCTTTCTTT
CASSQVGQGAFF
>TRBJ1-1|NA|TRBV28|NA
TGTGCCAGCAGTCCCCTTTCCGCTGAAGCTTTCTTT
CASSPLSAEAFF
>TRBJ1-2|NA|TRBV28|NA
TGTGCCAGTTCACATCCTAACTATGGCTACACCTTC
CASSHPNYGYTF
>TRBJ2-3|TRBD2|TRBV30|NA
TGTGCCTTGGGTCGGGCGGGGGGCAGCACAGATACGCAGTATTTT
CALGRAGGSTDTQYF
>TRBJ2-1|NA|TRBV1|NA
TGCGCCAGCAGCCAACTGACAGGGGGCGCGATTCCTCGCTCAACCTACAATGAGCAGTTCTTC
CASSQLTGGAIPRSTYNEQFF
>TRBJ1-1|NA|TRBV19|NA
TGTGCCAGTAGTTCAGGACAGAACACTGAAGCTTTCTTT
CASSSGQNTEAFF
>TRBJ1-2|NA|TRBV30|NA
TGTGCCTGGAGTTGGACCAACTATGGCTACACCTTC
CAWSWTNYGYTF
>TRBJ1-3|TRBD1|TRBV19|NA
TGTGCCAGTAGTATCGGACAGGCGGTCTCTGGAAACACCATATATTTT
CASSIGQAVSGNTIYF
>TRBJ1-2|NA|TRBV11-3|NA
TGTGCCAGCAGAGTTACCGACGGAGCCTCTAACTATGGCTACACCTTC
CASRVTDGASNYGYTF
>TRBJ1-4|TRBD1|TRBV18|NA
TGTGCCAGCTCACCACCTGGGACAGCAACTAATGAAAAACTGTTTTTT
CASSPPGTATNEKLFF
>TRBJ1-2|TRBD1|TRBV30|NA
TGTGCCTGGCAGGGGGGGTTTAACTATGGCTACACCTTC
CAWQGGFNYGYTF
>TRBJ2-2|TRBD1|TRBV10-2|NA
TGCGCCAGCACCAGGGGGCTTGACACCGGGGAGCTGTTTTTT
CASTRGLDTGELFF
>TRBJ1-6|NA|TRBV11-3|NA
TGTGCCAGCAGCCCCAGCCCAGGGTTATCGGATTCACCCCTCCACTTT
CASSPSPGLSDSPLHF
>TRBJ1-1|NA|TRBV11-3|NA
TGTGCCAGCAGCTTGGACGGTCTTAGCACTGAAGCTTTCTTT
CASSLDGLSTEAFF
>TRBJ1-3|TRBD1|TRBV15|few
TGTGCCACCAGCTTCGACAGGGGGCTACGTGGAAACACCATATATTTT
CATSFDRGLRGNTIYF
>TRBJ2-3|TRBD1|TRBV19|NA
TGTGCCAGTAGTATATCGACAGGGGGACCCACAGATACGCAGTATTTT
CASSISTGGPTDTQYF
>TRBJ1-1|NA|TRBV28|NA
TGTGCCAGCAGTCGACCCCCCGGGGGCCACACTGAAGCTTTCTTT
CASSRPPGGHTEAFF
>TRBJ2-1|TRBD1|TRBV28|NA
TGTGCCAGCAGTTTCTATATGAACCCCCGGGGACAGAGAGGTGAGCAGTTCTTC
CASSFYMNPRGQRGEQFF
>TRBJ1-3|TRBD1|TRBV6-8|NA
TGTGCCAGCAGTTACTCTGCAACAGGGGCTGGAAACACCATATATTTT
CASSYSATGAGNTIYF
>TRBJ1-1|TRBD1|TRBV6-7|NA
TGTGCCAGCAGTGCCGCAAGACAGGGTTTCTTT
CASSAARQGFF
>TRBJ2-3|NA|TRBV11-3|NA
TGTGCCAGCAGCTTGAGAGTAGCTAACACAGATACGCAGTATTTT
CASSLRVANTDTQYF
>TRBJ2-2|NA|TRBV19|NA
TGTGCCACCCTAGCGACGAACACCGGGGAGCTGTTTTTT
CATLATNTGELFF
>TRBJ1-1|NA|TRBV5-1|NA
TGCGCCAGCAGCCGAGAGGGACCGGGCACTGAAGCTTTCTTT
CASSREGPGTEAFF
>TRBJ2-7|NA|TRBV6-8|NA
TGTGCCAGCAGTTACTCGAGTACTCCAGGGGCCGGCTACGAGCAGTACTTC
CASSYSSTPGAGYEQYF
>TRBJ1-2|TRBD1|TRBV28|NA
TGTGCCAGCAAGAACCCCGGGACAGGGGGCTTTGGCGGCTACACCTTC
CASKNPGTGGFGGYTF
>TRBJ1-4|NA|TRBV12-5|few
TGTGCCAGCACCGGGTCCATATTGGGTGGGAAACTGTTTTTT
CASTGSILGGKLFF
>TRBJ1-1|NA|TRBV11-3|NA
TGTGCCAGCAGCAACGGACCCCCGGACACTGAAGCTTTCTTT
CASSNGPPDTEAFF
>TRBJ2-2|TRBD2|TRBV7-6|NA
TGTGCCAGCAGCTTAGATGGGACTAGATTCGGGGAGCTGTTTTTT
CASSLDGTRFGELFF
>TRBJ1-1|NA|TRBV28|NA
TGTGCCAGCGCAACTGTCGGGGGGGCGCTCGGGAACACTGAAGCTTTCTTT
CASATVGGALGNTEAFF
>TRBJ1-2|TRBD1|TRBV18|NA
TGTGCCAGCTCAAAAACTGGGACAGACTATGGCTACACCTTC
CASSKTGTDYGYTF
>TRBJ1-6|NA|TRBV10-2|NA
TGCGCCAGCAGTGAGTTCGGGCCGGGTTCACCCCTCCACTTT
CASSEFGPGSPLHF
>TRBJ1-5|TRBD1|TRBV15|few
TGTGCCACCAGCAGCCGGGACAGCCATCAGCCCCAGCATTTT
CATSSRDSHQPQHF
>TRBJ1-6|NA|TRBV30|NA
TGTGCCTGGGATAATAATTCACCCCTCCACTTT
CAWDNNSPLHF
>TRBJ1-5|TRBD1|TRBV28|NA
TGTGCCAGCAGCTCGGGACAGGTCCTCGGCCAGCCCCAGCATTTT
CASSSGQVLGQPQHF
>TRBJ1-3|TRBD1|TRBV6-8|NA
TGTGCCAGCAGTTACTCTGGCAGGGGGCTTGGAAACACCATATATTTT
CASSYSGRGLGNTIYF
>TRBJ1-1|NA|TRBV29-1|NA
TGCAGCGTTGAAGATTTTCCCCCGGGACCGACTGTGAACACTGAAGCTTTCTTT
CSVEDFPPGPTVNTEAFF
>TRBJ2-3|TRBD2|TRBV11-3|NA
TGTGCCAGCACCATCCTATCTTCACTAGCGGGGCAGTATTTT
CASTILSSLAGQYF
>TRBJ2-3|TRBD2|TRBV7-7|once
TGTGCCAGCAGTTCCGGACTAGCGGGGGCCGCAGATACGCAGTATTTT
CASSSGLAGAADTQYF
>TRBJ2-2|NA|TRBV29-1|NA
TGCAGCGGTGTAGCGGCGAACACCGGGGAGCTGTTTTTT
CSGVAANTGELFF
>TRBJ2-5|NA|TRBV19|NA
TGTGCCAGTAGTATTGGTCTACAAGAGACCCAGTACTTC
CASSIGLQETQYF
>TRBJ2-5|NA|TRBV11-3|NA
TGTGCCAGCAGCTTGGGTGGCGGCAATCAAGAGACCCAGTACTTC
CASSLGGGNQETQYF
>TRBJ1-4|TRBD1|TRBV5-1|NA
TGCGCCAGCAGCCAAGATAGAAGACAGGGGAGTGAAAAACTGTTTTTT
CASSQDRRQGSEKLFF
>TRBJ2-7|NA|TRBV12-2|NA
TGTGCCTCAACTAGCGGGGGCTCCTCCTACGAGCAGTACTTC
CASTSGGSSYEQYF
>TRBJ1-4|NA|TRBV4-1|NA
TGCGCCAGCAGCCGGATAAGGGGTGAAAAACTGTTTTTT
CASSRIRGEKLFF
>TRBJ1-4|NA|TRBV6-7|medium-sized
TGTGCCAGCAAGAGTTCAGGAGAACTGTTTTTT
CASKSSGELFF
>TRBJ2-3|TRBD2|TRBV23-1|NA
TGCGCCAGCAGCCAGGGACTAGCGAGGTCGAGGACAGATACGCAGTATTTT
CASSQGLARSRTDTQYF
>TRBJ1-6|TRBD1|TRBV6-8|NA
TGTGCCAGCAGCCAGGGGGCGGATAATTCACCCCTCCACTTT
CASSQGADNSPLHF
>TRBJ2-3|NA|TRBV6-8|NA
TGTGCCAGCAAGCAGGGCACAGATACGCAGTATTTT
CASKQGTDTQYF
>TRBJ2-2|NA|TRBV19|NA
TGTGCCAGTAGTCCGTTAGACAGATCCACCGGGGAGCTGTTTTTT
CASSPLDRSTGELFF
>TRBJ2-6|NA|TRBV11-3|NA
TGTGCCAGCACCTCTGGCCCGACCCGAGGGTCTGGGGCCAACGTCCTGACTTTC
CASTSGPTRGSGANVLTF
>TRBJ1-1|TRBD1|TRBV6-8|NA
TGTGCCAGCAGCGCAACCCCAGGGACAGGGAACACTGAAGCTTTCTTT
CASSATPGTGNTEAFF
>TRBJ1-4|NA|TRBV29-1|NA
TGCAGCGTTGGGGGGTCTGCAACTAATGAAAAACTGTTTTTT
CSVGGSATNEKLFF
>TRBJ1-1|NA|TRBV5-1|NA
TGCGCCAGCAGCCTCCGTGGTTCGAGGAACACTGAAGCTTTCTTT
CASSLRGSRNTEAFF
>TRBJ2-1|TRBD2|TRBV18|NA
TGTGCCAGCTCACCACCCCTAGCGGGGGGTCAAGGTGAGCAGTTCTTC
CASSPPLAGGQGEQFF